Listed here is a single TCR beta chain. The target antigen is unknown. One entry per CDR3 protein results from TCRdb running MiXCR on the 5' RACE reads. The sample lists around 1.7 million distinct CDR3 sequences, roughly a third occurring once. This specimen comes from a study of identical twins. General observations from the study: With abundant cord blood beta clonotypes, insertions were fewer; memory repertoires showed no such pattern. The models systematically underestimated how much out-of-frame TCR alpha was shared in monozygotic twins.

Trimming took 6 bases from V and 8 from J; bases not matched to a gene: 8. Germline CDR1 is MNHEY and CDR2 is SVGAGI. This CDR3 spans 15 amino acids. Healthy Caucasian donors formed the entire cohort. This sequence originates from a newborn girl in good health. Sequencing was done on a sample of cord blood. V is TRBV6-5 and J is TRBJ2-1, with 12 bases lining up with TRBD2. This CDR3 reads CASSPPTSGSDEQFF. The CDR3 DNA sequence: TGTGCCAGCAGCCCCCCGACTAGCGGGAGTGATGAGCAGTTCTTC.